Shown below are 9 T cell receptor beta chains from a single sample sequenced in a study of shared clonotypes between healthy human individuals. The naive CD8 population came from CD45RO-negative cells selected for CCR7, without terminally differentiated effector memory CD45RA+ cells. Some clones are missing from TCRdb's copy, which holds only in-frame ones; the method was immunoSEQ multiplex PCR. This table has approximately 2,000,000 clones, just under 95% appearing once. Sequenced input: naive CD8+ T cells from PBMCs. These TCRs come from a man younger than 35 in good health. Some clones in this sample may be carry-over from other donors' samples.

The chain is built from TRBV13 and TRBJ2-7; D ambiguous. Germline V CDR1 and CDR2: PRHDT, FYEKMQ (reference sequence). The CDR3 has 12 amino acids. Deletions cut 0 bases from V and 4 bases from J, with 4 bases between. CDR3 protein: CASSLGQYEQYF. Here the CDR3 DNA reads TGTGCCAGCAGCTTAGGTCAATACGAGCAGTACTTC. Supplemented by reference TRBV13 and TRBJ2-7, the full variable domain reads AAGVIQSPRHLIKEKRETATLKCYPIPRHDTVYWYQQGPGQDPQFLISFYEKMQSDKGSIPDRFSAQQFSDYHSELNMSSLELGDSALYFCASSLGQYEQYFGPGTRLTVT.

Remarks on this clone: Relative to the germline gene, one junction end is altered; a read error may explain this. The rearrangement joins TRBV7-8 to TRBJ2-7; the match to TRBD2 covers 7 bases. This CDR3 contains 13 residues. Germline lookup yields CDR1 SGHVS and CDR2 FQNEAQ. CDR3 in amino acids: CASSLALTSPWAF. The CDR3 DNA follows: TGTGCCAGCAGCTTAGCGCTGACTAGCCCCTGGGCCTTC.

The chain employs TRBV9 and TRBJ1-4, with a weak D call TRBD1 (6 bases). CDR3 length equals 15 residues. Germline assignment: CDR1 SGDLS and CDR2 YYNGEE. Trimming cost V 4 bases and J 3 bases, with 13 bases left between them. The CDR3 here is CASSPTGRPNEKLFF. Written as DNA, the CDR3 is TGTGCCAGCAGCCCTACAGGGCGACCTAATGAAAAACTGTTTTTT. Filled out from reference TRBV9 and TRBJ1-4, the complete variable domain reads DSGVTQTPKHLITATGQRVTLRCSPRSGDLSVYWYQQSLDQGLQFLIQYYNGEERAKGNILERFSAQQFPDLHSELNLSSLELGDSALYFCASSPTGRPNEKLFFGSGTQLSVL.

The table lists this clone with a few counts. Other DNA sequences in the sample encode the same CDR3. V is TRBV30 and J is TRBJ2-2; D is possibly TRBD2 (5 bases). The CDR3 runs to 14 residues. Germline lookup yields CDR1 GTSNPN and CDR2 SVGIG (reference sequence). Trimming shortened V by 0 bases and J by 3 bases, and 8 bases separated the two germline ends. The CDR3 coding sequence is TGTGCCTGGAGTGTATTGCGGGACACCGGGGAGCTGTTTTTT. Translating gives CAWSVLRDTGELFF.

As for this clone: Other DNA sequences within the sample encode an identical CDR3. The V call is TRBV27, the J call TRBJ1-5; TRBD1 is a possible D gene (5 bases). Trimming took off 3 bases at V and 2 bases at J, with 8 bases between the two ends. This CDR3 is 14 amino acids long. From germline, CDR1 is MNHEY and CDR2 SMNVEV (reference sequence). The CDR3 DNA is TGTGCCAGCAGTTTGGCGGGGGGCAATCAGCCCCAGCATTTT. It is translated as CASSLAGGNQPQHF.

The CDR3, as DNA: TGTGCCAGCAGCTTTAACAGGGCTGCGGATGGCTACACCTTC. It specifies CASSFNRAADGYTF. The V call is TRBV5-6, the J call TRBJ1-2, with D maybe TRBD1 (6 bases). CDR1 is SGHDT, CDR2 YYEEEE, per germline. The CDR3 is 14 amino acids. V was clipped by 2 bases and J by 6 bases, with 14 bases between them.

The chain carries TRBV29-1 and TRBJ2-1; possibly TRBD1 for D (6 bases). Trimming stripped 0 bases from V and 4 bases from J, with 16 bases between. Germline V CDR1 and CDR2: SQVTM, ANQGSEA. The length of the CDR3 is 16 residues. The CDR3 loop reads CSVEDLGTPLYNEQFF. The CDR3, as DNA: TGCAGCGTTGAAGATCTCGGGACACCCCTATACAATGAGCAGTTCTTC.

The chain combines TRBV23-1 with TRBJ2-1, with 8 positions matching TRBD2. TRBV23-1 is treated as an ORF (open reading frame) with a function not yet certain. The CDR3 has 19 amino acids. Trimming cost V 0 bases and J 4 bases; bases outside gene matches: 14. CDR3 DNA sequence: TGCGCCAGCAGTCAATCCGGGAGAAAGCGGGAGAGGGGATACAATGAGCAGTTCTTC. Its translation is CASSQSGRKRERGYNEQFF.

DNA of the CDR3: TGTGCCAGCACTTTGCTCTCCTACAATGAGCAGTTCTTC. Translating gives CASTLLSYNEQFF. The chain is built from TRBV7-9 and TRBJ2-1; D ambiguous. V lost 7 bases and J 0 bases, leaving 7 bases between the germline ends. This CDR3 is 13 amino acids long. Per the germline V gene, CDR1 is SEHNR and CDR2 is FQNEAQ (reference sequence). The variable domain in full, with the rest retrieved from reference TRBV7-9 and TRBJ2-1, is DTGVSQNPRHKITKRGQNVTFRCDPISEHNRLYWYRQTLGQGPEFLTYFQNEAQLEKSRLLSDRFSAERPKGSFSTLEIQRTEQGDSAMYLCASTLLSYNEQFFGPGTRLTVL.